Sequencing of this T cell receptor (beta chain) was carried out in a study of blood T cell repertoires in COVID-19. The CDR3 contains 16 residues. V lost 0 bases, J lost 6 bases, and 7 bases stayed unmatched. The germline CDR1 and CDR2 sequences are LGHNA and YSLEER. The protocol was immunoSEQ multiplex PCR, while the TCRdb copy is restricted to in-frame clones and leaves out a portion. This table has 130,000 to 150,000 clones, 80% to 90% appearing once. The Seattle patients joined while their infection was active and were tracked longitudinally afterward. V and J are TRBV4-3 and TRBJ1-5; the match to TRBD1 covers 8 bases. The sample taken for sequencing was peripheral blood. The receptor comes from a woman in her sixties or seventies with COVID-19, enrolled during active disease. CDR3 amino acids: CASSQDMGQGAQPQHF. CDR3 sequence (DNA): TGCGCCAGCAGCCAAGATATGGGCCAGGGGGCTCAGCCCCAGCATTTT.